The rows below give T cell receptor beta chains drawn from one sample of a study of T-cell memory formation after mild COVID-19. TCRdb re-called the 5' RACE reads with MiXCR, one entry per CDR3 protein. The sample shows under 600,000 distinct CDR3 sequences, less than 25% of them seen only once. The sequenced sample was PBMCs or a T cell subset sorted from them (not recorded which). Source of these receptors: an adult woman who had mild COVID-19 (a few samples of this study predate the infection). Cell type and time point are not known. Both conserved end residues are part of each CDR3. D genes are given only for firm matches. Clone size is shown for a subset of rows, as once, few, many or a class of expanded clone.

cdr3_aa,cdr3_nt,cdr3_length,clone_size,v_call,j_call,d_call
CSVERGEETNTEAFF,TGCAGCGTTGAAAGGGGGGAGGAGACGAACACTGAAGCTTTCTTT,15,NA,TRBV29-1,TRBJ1-1,NA
CAMSRAQDYEQYF,TGTGCCATGTCGAGGGCTCAAGACTACGAGCAGTACTTC,13,NA,TRBV10-3,TRBJ2-7,NA
CASSSLAGYTGELFF,TGTGCCAGCAGCTCCTTAGCGGGGTACACCGGGGAGCTGTTTTTT,15,few,TRBV7-8,TRBJ2-2,TRBD2
CATSDTGHEAFF,TGTGCCACCAGTGACACCGGCCATGAAGCTTTCTTT,12,NA,TRBV24-1,TRBJ1-1,NA
CAISESEQGTEAFF,TGTGCCATCAGTGAGTCAGAGCAGGGCACTGAAGCTTTCTTT,14,NA,TRBV10-3,TRBJ1-1,NA
CASSLWGLAGGRETQYF,TGTGCCAGCAGCTTGTGGGGACTAGCGGGAGGGAGGGAGACCCAGTACTTC,17,NA,TRBV5-6,TRBJ2-5,TRBD2
CASGGRGQGVNQPQHF,TGTGCCAGCGGGGGAAGGGGACAGGGGGTCAATCAGCCCCAGCATTTT,16,few,TRBV6-1,TRBJ1-5,TRBD1
CASSSSRGGYYEQYF,NA,15,NA,TRBV12-3/TRBV12-4,TRBJ2-7,NA
CASSLATGRETQYF,TGCGCCAGCAGCTTGGCCACAGGGAGAGAGACCCAGTACTTC,14,many,TRBV5-1,TRBJ2-5,NA
CASSSQPTGLTYEQYF,TGCGCCAGCAGCTCCCAGCCGACAGGGTTAACCTACGAGCAGTACTTC,16,NA,TRBV5-1,TRBJ2-7,TRBD1
CSARDFAGEGYTF,TGCAGTGCTAGAGATTTCGCAGGGGAAGGCTACACCTTC,13,NA,TRBV20-1,TRBJ1-2,NA
CSARSGGGQETQYF,TGCAGTGCTAGGTCAGGGGGAGGACAAGAGACCCAGTACTTC,14,NA,TRBV20-1,TRBJ2-5,NA
CASSTDTGYGYTF,TGTGCCAGCAGTACGGACACGGGCTATGGCTACACCTTC,13,few,TRBV12-3/TRBV12-4,TRBJ1-2,NA
CATSDPDRGLNEQFF,TGTGCCACCAGTGACCCGGACAGGGGGCTAAATGAGCAGTTCTTC,15,NA,TRBV24-1,TRBJ2-1,TRBD1
CASSRALGRQYTGELFF,TGTGCCAGCAGCCGAGCCCTAGGTCGACAGTACACCGGGGAGCTGTTTTTT,17,NA,TRBV3-1,TRBJ2-2,NA
CASRGYTNEKLFF,TGCGCCAGCAGGGGATACACTAATGAAAAACTGTTTTTT,13,NA,TRBV5-1,TRBJ1-4,NA
CASSMNSGSEQYF,TGTGCCAGTAGTATGAATAGCGGGAGCGAGCAGTACTTC,13,few,TRBV19,TRBJ2-7,TRBD2
CASSLSPLKTDTQYF,TGTGCCAGCAGCTTATCCCCGCTGAAAACAGATACGCAGTATTTT,15,NA,TRBV7-3,TRBJ2-3,NA
CATSRERETQYF,TGTGCCACCAGCAGAGAGAGGGAGACCCAGTACTTC,12,few,TRBV15,TRBJ2-5,NA
CASSQVVQGNYGYTF,TGCGCCAGCAGCCAAGTTGTACAGGGCAACTATGGCTACACCTTC,15,few,TRBV4-1,TRBJ1-2,NA
CASSVGTSGTNEQFF,TGTGCCAGCAGCGTTGGGACTAGCGGGACTAATGAGCAGTTCTTC,15,NA,TRBV9,TRBJ2-1,TRBD2
CASSKTPADQPQHF,TGTGCCAGCAGCAAGACACCCGCGGATCAGCCCCAGCATTTT,14,NA,TRBV7-9,TRBJ1-5,NA
CASSFYRGAVNNEQFF,TGTGCCAGCAGCTTTTACAGGGGAGCTGTAAACAATGAGCAGTTCTTC,16,few,TRBV11-1,TRBJ2-1,TRBD1
CASSLGAGANVLTF,TGCGCCAGCAGCCTGGGAGCGGGGGCCAACGTCCTGACTTTC,14,many,TRBV7-9,TRBJ2-6,NA
CATGGPQGQGGEQYF,TGTGCCACTGGTGGGCCACAGGGGCAGGGAGGCGAGCAGTACTTC,15,few,TRBV7-9,TRBJ2-7,NA
CASSSRTSDNEQFF,TGCGCCAGCAGCTCCAGGACTAGCGACAATGAGCAGTTCTTC,14,once,TRBV5-1,TRBJ2-1,TRBD2
CSVDGTGGGYGYTF,TGCAGCGTTGACGGTACAGGGGGGGGTTATGGCTACACCTTC,14,few,TRBV29-1,TRBJ1-2,TRBD1
CASSLANDRADTQYF,TGTGCCAGCAGCTTAGCCAACGACAGGGCAGATACGCAGTATTTT,15,few,TRBV7-6,TRBJ2-3,TRBD1
CASSPKDRGETQYF,TGTGCCAGCAGCCCGAAGGACCGAGGGGAGACCCAGTACTTC,14,few,TRBV4-2,TRBJ2-5,NA
CASSRDRDLGEQFF,TGTGCCAGCAGCCGGGACAGGGACCTCGGTGAGCAGTTCTTC,14,NA,TRBV7-9,TRBJ2-1,TRBD1
CASSPPGGNEQYF,TGTGCCAGCAGCCCTCCCGGTGGGAACGAGCAGTACTTC,13,NA,TRBV13,TRBJ2-7,NA
CASSPPGQESPLHF,TGTGCCAGCTCACCACCTGGACAGGAATCACCCCTCCACTTT,14,NA,TRBV18,TRBJ1-6,TRBD1
CASSPGTGLLKDTQYF,TGTGCCAGCTCACCGGGGACAGGGCTTTTGAAAGATACGCAGTATTTT,16,many,TRBV18,TRBJ2-3,TRBD1
CASRDRQGADSPLHF,TGTGCCAGCAGGGATCGACAGGGGGCGGATTCACCCCTCCACTTT,15,few,TRBV6-6,TRBJ1-6,TRBD1
CSVGGAPYEQYF,TGCAGTGTGGGCGGGGCTCCCTACGAGCAGTACTTC,12,few,TRBV20-1,TRBJ2-7,NA
CASNRGQGDYGYTF,TGTGCCAGCAACCGGGGACAGGGTGACTATGGCTACACCTTC,14,NA,TRBV5-4,TRBJ1-2,TRBD1
CASSYTTRGNEQYF,TGTGCCAGCAGTTACACGACTAGGGGGAACGAGCAGTACTTC,14,NA,TRBV6-5,TRBJ2-7,NA
CASRSGPTRETQYF,TGTGCCAGCAGATCGGGCCCTACACGAGAGACCCAGTACTTC,14,many,TRBV12-3/TRBV12-4,TRBJ2-5,NA
CATSDRLAAPGNEQFF,TGTGCCACCAGTGACCGACTAGCGGCCCCGGGTAATGAGCAGTTCTTC,16,NA,TRBV24-1,TRBJ2-1,TRBD2
CASRPITRLAAEETQYF,TGTGCCAGCAGACCAATTACCCGTTTAGCTGCTGAGGAGACCCAGTACTTC,17,NA,TRBV27,TRBJ2-5,NA
CASSLSLTLNTEAFF,TGTGCCAGCAGCTTATCCTTGACACTGAACACTGAAGCTTTCTTT,15,NA,TRBV7-2,TRBJ1-1,NA
CATSWSGGYNEQFF,TGTGCCACCAGCTGGTCGGGGGGCTACAATGAGCAGTTCTTC,14,few,TRBV15,TRBJ2-1,TRBD2
CASSQPGPPWSQYF,TGTGCCAGCAGCCAGCCCGGTCCGCCTTGGTCGCAGTATTTT,14,few,TRBV3-1,TRBJ2-3,NA
CASSPPPVIEGQETQYF,TGTGCCAGCTCACCGCCCCCCGTTATCGAGGGCCAAGAGACCCAGTACTTC,17,NA,TRBV18,TRBJ2-5,NA